The 26 T cell receptor beta chains below were found in one sample sequenced in a study of post-analysis software for immune sequencing data. Findings and caveats of the study: Elevated frequency relative to controls characterized 4 or 5 TRBV segments in patients, TRBV5-6, TRBV5-1 and TRBV20-1 among them.

Unique molecular identifiers were present in the TCR beta cDNA libraries. Via MiXCR, TCRdb re-called the PCR reads, giving one row per CDR3 protein. The data hold about 500,000 distinct CDR3 sequences, with under 55% observed a single time. These receptors lack a known antigen. The sequencing sample was made of blood. All receptors come from a girl aged 5-17 years with multiple sclerosis.

This chain links TRBV6-6 with TRBJ2-1, with TRBD2 identical over 9 bases. The CDR3 loop spans 15 amino acids. J gave up 5 bases and V 3 bases, and 5 bases lay outside the gene matches. The germline gives CDR1 MNHNY, CDR2 SVGAGI (reference sequence). The CDR3 bases are TGTGCCAGCAGTTATCGACTAGCGGACAACAATGAGCAGTTCTTC. It translates to CASSYRLADNNEQFF.

This clonotype was counted many times. The chain employs TRBV20-1 and TRBJ2-7; no clear D gene. The CDR3 spans 11 residues. Germline V gives CDR1 DFQATT, CDR2 SNEGSKA (reference sequence). V was clipped by 6 bases and J by 3 bases, with 9 bases between them. The CDR3 DNA sequence: TGCAGTGCGGATGGTCTCTACGAGCAGTACTTC. Translation gives CSADGLYEQYF.

This clonotype was found many times. The chain recombines TRBV29-1 with TRBJ2-7; D tentatively reads TRBD1 or TRBD2 (5 bases each). Germline CDR1 and CDR2: SQVTM and ANQGSEA. This CDR3 has 12 amino acids. V shed 7 bases and J shed 6 bases, with 16 bases lying between them. The CDR3 DNA sequence: TGCAGCGCCGAACAACAGGACTCCGAGCAGTACTTC. Residues: CSAEQQDSEQYF.

The gene calls are TRBV4-3 and TRBJ1-6; TRBD1 agrees at 7 bases. The CDR3 spans 15 residues. Trimming removed 4 bases from V and 10 bases from J; junction bases left unmatched: 10. CDR1 and CDR2 from the germline V gene are LGHNA and YSLEER. CDR3 bases: TGCGCCAGCAGCCCGTCGACAGGGTTCAACTCACCCCTCCACTTT. Translating it yields CASSPSTGFNSPLHF.

The chain recombines TRBV25-1 with TRBJ2-1; weak D call: TRBD2 (6 bases). Between the trimmed V and J ends, which lost 2 bases and 10 bases, there was a span of 9 bases. The CDR3 extends over 12 amino acids. The germline V gene has CDR1 MGHDK and CDR2 SYGVNS. CDR3 protein: CASSETREEQFF. CDR3 bases: TGTGCCAGCAGTGAAACACGGGAGGAGCAGTTCTTC. Using reference TRBV25-1 and TRBJ2-1 for the parts outside the CDR3, the full variable domain is EADIYQTPRYLVIGTGKKITLECSQTMGHDKMYWYQQDPGMELHLIHYSYGVNSTEKGDLSSESTVSRIRTEHFPLTLESARPSHTSQYLCASSETREEQFFGPGTRLTVL.

V usage is TRBV7-2 and J usage is TRBJ2-1, with D perhaps matching TRBD2 (5 bases). The CDR3 totals 13 residues. V was cut by 1 base and J by 9 bases, with 10 bases left in between. Germline lookup yields CDR1 SGHTA and CDR2 FQGNSA. CDR3 coding DNA: TGTGCCAGCAGCTTAGAGAGGGCGGGTGAGCAGTTCTTC. Translated, it gives CASSLERAGEQFF.

This clonotype was found a few times. This chain connects TRBV7-8 to TRBJ2-7, with D maybe TRBD2 (6 bases). Trimming took 5 bases from V and 0 from J, leaving 14 bases between them. The germline V gene has CDR1 SGHVS and CDR2 FQNEAQ. This CDR3 is built from 15 residues. CDR3: CASSPEGSASYEQYF. CDR3 DNA: TGTGCCAGCAGCCCGGAGGGTAGCGCCTCCTACGAGCAGTACTTC.

Here the CDR3 DNA reads TGCAGTGCTAGGAACCCTAGCGGGATCGGTCTCTACGAGCAGTACTTC. This codes for CSARNPSGIGLYEQYF. The chain links TRBV20-1 to TRBJ2-7; 9 nucleotides line up with TRBD2. This CDR3 region has 16 residues. The germline CDR1 and CDR2 sequences are DFQATT and SNEGSKA (reference sequence). The ends lost 3 bases at V and 3 bases at J; junction bases unmatched: 12.

This clonotype was counted between two and nine times. The chain uses TRBV28 and TRBJ2-4; 13 bases fit TRBD2. V gave up 11 bases and J gave up 0 bases; unmatched junction bases: 10. This CDR3 spans 17 amino acids. Per the germline V gene, CDR1 is MDHEN and CDR2 is SYDVKM. DNA for the CDR3: TGTGCCTCCGGGACTAGCGGGAAAGGAATAGCCAAAAACATTCAGTACTTC. Translating it yields CASGTSGKGIAKNIQYF.

This clonotype has just a few counts. The chain recombines TRBV6-6 with TRBJ2-7, with 9 bases aligning to TRBD1. The J call may be faulty, since TRBJ2-5 better matches the DNA end. Germline V lookup: CDR1 MNHNY, CDR2 SVGAGI (reference sequence). The CDR3 has 15 amino acids. CDR3 region: CASSSPDRGVETQYF. The CDR3 coding sequence is TGTGCCAGCAGTTCCCCGGACAGGGGAGTGGAGACCCAGTACTTC.

The DNA of the CDR3 is TGTGCCAGCACCGTACCTAGCGGGGGCATCGATGAGCAGTTCTTC. Translating gives CASTVPSGGIDEQFF. The J gene is TRBJ2-1, the V gene TRBV5-6; the match to TRBD2 covers 10 bases. The V and J ends lost 6 bases and 8 bases, in that order; junction bases with no gene match: 11. Germline V CDR1 and CDR2: SGHDT, YYEEEE. The CDR3 contains 15 residues. Full variable domain (rest looked up from reference TRBV5-6 and TRBJ2-1): DAGVTQSPTHLIKTRGQQVTLRCSPKSGHDTVSWYQQALGQGPQFIFQYYEEEERQRGNFPDRFSGHQFPNYSSELNVNALLLGDSALYLCASTVPSGGIDEQFFGPGTRLTVL.

This clonotype has just a few counts. A read error may produce the germline difference seen at one junction end. The chain uses TRBV10-3 and TRBJ2-1; 10 positions match TRBD1. This CDR3 has 17 amino acids. Germline V CDR1 and CDR2: ENHRY, SYGVKD. The CDR3 protein is CAISEFSGTGAYNEQFF. CDR3 nucleotide sequence: TGCGCCATCAGTGAGTTTTCCGGGACAGGGGCATACAATGAGCAGTTCTTC.

V usage is TRBV27 and J usage is TRBJ2-3; D gene uncertain. Trimming cost V 6 bases and J 1 base, with 11 bases left between them. The CDR3 length is 14 residues. CDR1 is MNHEY and CDR2 is SMNVEV in the germline V gene (reference sequence). This chain's CDR3 is CASSQSRGTDTQYF. In DNA form, the CDR3 reads TGTGCCAGCAGCCAAAGTCGCGGCACAGATACGCAGTATTTT.

The V gene is TRBV28, the J gene TRBJ1-2; no definite D call. Germline CDR1 reads MDHEN; CDR2 reads SYDVKM. The CDR3 is 13 residues long. V was pared by 8 bases and J by 3 bases, with 13 bases between. Here the CDR3 reads CASVGSGDYGYTF. The CDR3 DNA reads TGTGCCAGCGTTGGGTCGGGCGACTATGGCTACACCTTC.

About this clonotype: A junction end diverges from the germline sequence, so it may reflect a read error. The chain combines TRBV28 with TRBJ2-7; unclear D gene. The CDR3 totals 12 residues. CDR1 and CDR2 from the germline V gene are MDHEN and SYDVKM. CDR3 amino acids: CASSFAVNEQYF. The DNA of the CDR3 is TGTGCCAGTAGTTTCGCAGTGAACGAGCAGTACTTC.

The chain couples TRBV20-1 to TRBJ2-1; maybe TRBD1 (6 bases). The J call is uncertain, as TRBJ2-7 better fits the DNA end. CDR3 size: 17 residues. Germline V gives CDR1 DFQATT, CDR2 SNEGSKA (reference sequence). CDR3 bases: TGCAGTGCTAGAGAGCCTCTTCAAGGACAGAGCTACAATGAGCAGTACTTC. It encodes CSAREPLQGQSYNEQYF.

The chain combines TRBV7-3 with TRBJ2-1; 8 bases match TRBD2. The CDR3 contains 10 residues. V dropped 11 bases and J dropped 8; count of bases not matched to a gene: 2. Germline assignment: CDR1 SGHTA and CDR2 FQGTGA. CDR3 sequence (DNA): TGTGCCTCGACTAGCGATGAGCAGTTCTTC. This codes for CASTSDEQFF.

V usage is TRBV20-1 and J usage is TRBJ1-1; D gene ambiguous. Per germline, CDR1 DFQATT and CDR2 SNEGSKA (reference sequence). V was shortened by 3 bases and J by 0 bases, with 14 bases between the two germline ends. This CDR3 is built from 15 residues. Written as DNA, the CDR3 is TGCAGTGCTAGGGGTCTTCGGTCCATGAACACTGAAGCTTTCTTT. Encoded protein: CSARGLRSMNTEAFF.

V is TRBV20-1 and J is TRBJ1-2, with unresolved D. V gave up 5 bases and J gave up 8 bases, with 21 bases separating them. This CDR3 is 14 amino acids long. Germline CDR1 is DFQATT and CDR2 is SNEGSKA (reference sequence). CDR3 amino acids: CSARTVGPHWGYTF. CDR3 DNA sequence: TGCAGTGCTCGCACGGTCGGACCTCATTGGGGCTACACCTTC.

There are a few counts of this clonotype. The rearrangement uses TRBV4-1 and TRBJ2-6; 8 bases line up with TRBD2. Germline CDR1 is MGHRA and CDR2 is YSYEKL. The CDR3 has 18 amino acids. After removal of 0 bases from V and 0 bases from J, the junction contained 4 bases not matched to a gene. The DNA for the CDR3 is TGCGCCAGCAGCCAAGAGGGGACTAGGGGCTCTGGGGCCAACGTCCTGACTTTC. Its protein is CASSQEGTRGSGANVLTF.

The gene calls are TRBV12-3 or TRBV12-4 and TRBJ1-6; D is uncertain. V lost 4 bases, J lost 7 bases, and 8 bases lay in between. The CDR3 loop spans 13 amino acids. CDR3 nucleotide sequence: TGTGCCAGCAGTTCGGTTTTGAATTCACCCCTCCACTTT. It codes for CASSSVLNSPLHF.

This clonotype was seen a few times. The chain employs TRBV10-3 and TRBJ1-1; D uncertain. V was cut by 10 bases and J by 3 bases, with 21 bases left in between. The germline gives CDR1 ENHRY, CDR2 SYGVKD. This CDR3 comprises 15 residues. CDR3 DNA: TGTGCCACAATCCCCGGGTTGGATCGGTACACTGAAGCTTTCTTT. Amino acid sequence: CATIPGLDRYTEAFF.

This clonotype occurred a few times. V usage is TRBV28 and J usage is TRBJ2-5; D is possibly TRBD1 (6 bases). There are 18 residues in the CDR3. Germline V gives CDR1 MDHEN, CDR2 SYDVKM. V dropped 1 base and J dropped 3 bases, with 21 bases sitting between them. CDR3 coding DNA: TGTGCCAGCAGTTTATTGGGGGACCTGGGGGACACTAAAGAGACCCAGTACTTC. Translated: CASSLLGDLGDTKETQYF.

The chain employs TRBV6-5 and TRBJ1-1, with 8 bases identical to TRBD1. The CDR3 spans 17 residues. Germline assignment: CDR1 MNHEY and CDR2 SVGAGI. With 4 bases clipped from V and 1 base from J, the junction kept 11 bases outside the gene matches. The CDR3 region is CASSLYSGGLGNTEAFF. In DNA form, the CDR3 reads TGTGCCAGCAGTTTGTACTCAGGGGGCCTGGGGAACACTGAAGCTTTCTTT.

This sequence joins TRBV9 and TRBJ1-5; TRBD1 matches 7 bases. The germline gives CDR1 SGDLS, CDR2 YYNGEE. This CDR3 has 13 amino acids. J lost 7 bases, V lost 3 bases, and 4 bases had no gene match. The CDR3 here is CASSGGQRQPQHF. For the CDR3, the DNA is TGTGCCAGCAGCGGGGGACAGCGACAGCCCCAGCATTTT.

This clonotype was seen more than once but under ten times. The V call is TRBV29-1, the J call TRBJ1-2; TRBD1 is a possible D gene (6 bases). This CDR3 region has 12 residues. Germline loops: CDR1 SQVTM, CDR2 ANQGSEA. V lost 2 bases and J 2 bases, leaving 6 bases between the germline ends. The CDR3 nucleotides are TGCAGCGTTGAAAGGGGGAACTATGGCTACACCTTC. It translates to CSVERGNYGYTF.